This TCR beta chain is drawn from a study of cytomegalovirus exposure and HLA in healthy donors. The donors were in the approximately 120-subject validation cohort, distinct from the approximately 700-subject first cohort. About this clone: Its antigen is as yet unknown.

Study results and limitations: The authors listed 180 or so TCR beta chains as cytomegalovirus-associated. Whilst most TCR sequences proved rare, a subset of public TCRs occurred across many donors.

Sequencing used immunoSEQ multiplex PCR; TCRdb keeps in-frame clones, though not all of them. Of 59,000 or so clones in the sample, 89% were seen once. The CDR3 extends over 18 amino acids. The J segment lost 8 bases and the V segment lost 2 bases, leaving 10 bases of the junction unmatched. In germline, CDR1 is SEHNR, CDR2 FQNEAQ (reference sequence). The clonotype originates from a woman aged 18-29 years in good health and CMV-seronegative. V gene TRBV7-9 combines with J gene TRBJ2-1; TRBD2 matches 15 bases. Material for sequencing was PBMCs. In nucleotides, the CDR3 is TGTGCCAGCAGCTTATCTACGGGACTAGCGGGAGGAAAGGATGAGCAGTTCTTC. It yields the protein CASSLSTGLAGGKDEQFF.